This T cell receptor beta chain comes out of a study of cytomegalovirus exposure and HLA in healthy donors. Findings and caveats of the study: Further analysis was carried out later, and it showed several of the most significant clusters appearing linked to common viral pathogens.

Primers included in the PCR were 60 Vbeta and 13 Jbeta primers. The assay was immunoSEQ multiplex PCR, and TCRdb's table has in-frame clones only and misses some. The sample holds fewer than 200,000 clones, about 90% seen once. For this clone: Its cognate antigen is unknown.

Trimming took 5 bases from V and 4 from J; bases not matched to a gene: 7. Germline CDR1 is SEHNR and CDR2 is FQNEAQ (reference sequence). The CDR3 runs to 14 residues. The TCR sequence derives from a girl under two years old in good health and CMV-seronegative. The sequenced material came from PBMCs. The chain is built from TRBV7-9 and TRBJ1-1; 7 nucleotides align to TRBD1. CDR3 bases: TGTGCCAGCAGCCCCGACAGGGTGCGCACTGAAGCTTTCTTT. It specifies CASSPDRVRTEAFF.